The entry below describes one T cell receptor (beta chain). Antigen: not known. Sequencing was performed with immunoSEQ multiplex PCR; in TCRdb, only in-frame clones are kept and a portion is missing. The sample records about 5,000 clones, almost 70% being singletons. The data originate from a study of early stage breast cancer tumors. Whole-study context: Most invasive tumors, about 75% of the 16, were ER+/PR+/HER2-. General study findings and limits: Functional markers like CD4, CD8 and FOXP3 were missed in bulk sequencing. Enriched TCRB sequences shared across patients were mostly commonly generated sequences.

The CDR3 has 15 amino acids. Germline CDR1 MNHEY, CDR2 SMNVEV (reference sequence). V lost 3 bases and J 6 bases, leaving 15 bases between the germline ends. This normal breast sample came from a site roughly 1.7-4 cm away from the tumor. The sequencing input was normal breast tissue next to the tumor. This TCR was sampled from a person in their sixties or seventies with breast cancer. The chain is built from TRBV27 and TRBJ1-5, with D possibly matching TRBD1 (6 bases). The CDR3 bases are TGTGCCAGCAGTTTGTCGGGGGCTGCGTTTCAGCCCCAGCATTTT. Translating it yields CASSLSGAAFQPQHF.